This TCR beta chain derives from a study of T cells after yellow fever vaccination. The overall study: Fractions of low cell number were prepared using SMART-Seq v4 Ultra Low Input.

Turning to this clonotype: Its antigen is undetermined.

The V gene end was trimmed by 4 bases and the J gene end by 2 bases; junction bases not matched to a gene: 8. Germline lookup yields CDR1 LGHNA and CDR2 YNFKEQ. This CDR3 region has 16 residues. Researchers made TCR cDNA using 5'RACE template switching, and this step added a universal primer site and UMIs. TCRdb reprocessed the 5' RACE reads via MiXCR and lists one record per CDR3 protein. The sample consists of some 600,000 distinct CDR3 sequences, around 12% of them appearing once. Study-level results: After the booster, about 95% of CD4 and more than 75% of CD8 primary-response clones were re-detected.

The sample was PBMCs, taken on the day of the yellow fever booster vaccination. The chain carries TRBV4-2 and TRBJ2-1; 7 bases line up with TRBD2. The sequence derives from a man between 25 and 39 years old who received the YFV17D yellow fever vaccine. CDR3 loop: CASSPTLLAAYNEQFF. The CDR3 DNA reads as TGTGCCAGCAGCCCGACCCTTCTAGCGGCCTACAATGAGCAGTTCTTC.